The 18 T cell receptor beta chains below come from one sample, sequenced in a study of blood T cell repertoires in COVID-19. Libraries were prepared by immunoSEQ multiplex PCR; TCRdb keeps only in-frame clonotypes and omits some of them. The sample holds about 100,000 clones; 87% are singletons and the top ten take more than 4.5%. Sequencing used peripheral blood. The receptors shown here come from a woman between 45 and 65 years old with COVID-19, enrolled during active disease.

CDR3 nucleotide sequence: TGCGCCAGCAGCCACGACAGAATCTTGAACACTGAAGCTTTCTTT. This translates into CASSHDRILNTEAFF. This chain uses TRBV4-1 with TRBJ1-1; weak D call: TRBD1 (5 bases). The CDR3 runs 15 residues. Deletions cut 3 bases from V and 0 bases from J, with 11 bases between. Germline V gives CDR1 MGHRA, CDR2 YSYEKL.

A few counts support this clone. The V and J genes are TRBV12-3 or TRBV12-4 and TRBJ1-1; D is undetermined. Trimming left V 0 bases short and J 5 bases short, with 7 bases between. The CDR3 loop spans 13 amino acids. The CDR3 bases are TGTGCCAGCAGTTTAGCACGAGGGACTGAAGCTTTCTTT. This encodes CASSLARGTEAFF.

The CDR3 DNA reads TGCGCCAGCAGCCCCCCGGGACTAGTATCTGGCAATGAGCAGTTCTTC. Translated: CASSPPGLVSGNEQFF. This chain joins TRBV4-1 and TRBJ2-1; 8 bases match TRBD2. Germline CDR1 is MGHRA and CDR2 is YSYEKL. V was clipped by 4 bases and J by 6 bases; unmatched bases: 11. The CDR3 loop spans 16 amino acids.

The chain joins TRBV11-2 to TRBJ2-7, with a weak D call TRBD1 (5 bases). The CDR3 is 14 residues long. The ends were cut back, 1 base at V and 2 bases at J, with 9 bases in the middle. Germline CDR1 reads SGHAT; CDR2 reads FQNNGV. CDR3 DNA sequence: TGTGCCAGCAGCTTAGCCGTAGGGGCCTACGAGCAGTACTTC. Translating it yields CASSLAVGAYEQYF.

The rearrangement joins TRBV12-3 or TRBV12-4 to TRBJ2-2, with D uncertain. The V end lost 6 bases, the J end lost 7 bases, and 9 bases lay between the germline ends. The CDR3 has 12 residues. The CDR3 is CASSPFFGELFF. CDR3 in DNA: TGTGCCAGCAGCCCTTTTTTCGGGGAGCTGTTTTTT.

The genes are TRBV5-1 and TRBJ2-2, with D perhaps TRBD2 (6 bases). The CDR3 loop spans 15 amino acids. Between the trimmed V and J ends, which lost 4 bases and 2 bases, there was a span of 12 bases. The germline V gene encodes CDR1 SGHRS and CDR2 YFSETQ. CDR3 coding DNA: TGCGCCAGCAGCATCGGGACTTCAAACACCGGGGAGCTGTTTTTT. It encodes CASSIGTSNTGELFF.

This clone was detected once. This same CDR3 is encoded by further DNA sequences in the sample. J is TRBJ2-5 and V is TRBV5-6; 9 bases line up with TRBD2. The CDR3 spans 15 residues. Germline CDR1 is SGHDT and CDR2 is YYEEEE. V was clipped by 0 bases and J by 4 bases; unmatched bases: 4. DNA for the CDR3: TGTGCCAGCAGCTTGGTTAGCGGGGGAGTAGAGACCCAGTACTTC. Translating gives CASSLVSGGVETQYF.

The CDR3 DNA sequence: TGCGCCAGCAGCTTGGAGATAGCGGGGTTGGATACGCAGTATTTT. This translates into CASSLEIAGLDTQYF. The V gene is TRBV5-1, the J gene TRBJ2-3; TRBD2 agrees at 8 bases. Germline V gene lookup returns CDR1 SGHRS and CDR2 YFSETQ. The CDR3 covers 15 residues. V shed 0 bases, J shed 6 bases, and the junction held 6 bases outside the gene matches.

This clone was seen a few times. The chain employs TRBV13 and TRBJ2-1, with unresolved D. The CDR3 totals 12 residues. V dropped 3 bases and J dropped 7 bases, with 7 bases sitting between them. CDR1 and CDR2 from the germline V gene are PRHDT and FYEKMQ (reference sequence). The CDR3 nucleotides are TGTGCCAGCAGCTTTACGAGGAATGAGCAGTTCTTC. It specifies CASSFTRNEQFF.

In this sample, this clone turned up once. The chain is built from TRBV4-1 and TRBJ2-7; possibly TRBD2 for D (7 bases). CDR1 and CDR2 (germline): MGHRA, YSYEKL. V shed 0 bases and J shed 3 bases, with 15 bases lying between them. This CDR3 is 16 amino acids long. CDR3 sequence: CASSQDGGGPIYEQYF. Here the CDR3 DNA reads TGCGCCAGCAGCCAAGATGGGGGGGGGCCCATCTACGAGCAGTACTTC.

The genes are TRBV28 and TRBJ1-4; D possibly corresponds to TRBD1 (5 bases). V was cut by 6 bases and J by 6 bases, with 11 bases left in between. This CDR3 is 13 amino acids long. CDR1 MDHEN and CDR2 SYDVKM come from the germline V gene. This CDR3 reads CASRWGGDEKLFF. The CDR3 DNA follows: TGTGCCAGCAGGTGGGGGGGGGATGAAAAACTGTTTTTT.

The DNA of the CDR3 is TGCGCCAGCAGCTTGGAGGGGTTGCGCACTGAAGCTTTCTTT. Translated, it gives CASSLEGLRTEAFF. The J gene is TRBJ1-1, the V gene TRBV5-1; weak D call: TRBD1 (5 bases). CDR3 length equals 14 residues. In germline, CDR1 is SGHRS, CDR2 YFSETQ. Deletions cut 0 bases from V and 4 bases from J, with 10 bases between.

The V call is TRBV21-1, the J call TRBJ2-5; the DNA was not compared with TRBD1, the D call given in the table. TRBV21-1 is a documented pseudogene. This CDR3 has 14 residues. The CDR3 protein is CASSHGHLQETQYF. CDR3 sequence (DNA): TGTGCCAGCAGCCACGGACATCTTCAAGAGACCCAGTACTTC.

The J gene is TRBJ1-4, the V gene TRBV6-5; 7 nucleotides agree with TRBD1. The CDR3 contains 14 residues. The germline CDR1 and CDR2 sequences are MNHEY and SVGAGI. Trimming at V came to 2 bases and at J to 5 bases, leaving 2 bases not matched to a gene. CDR3 nucleotides: TGTGCCAGCAGTTACAGGGGGCGAAATGAAAAACTGTTTTTT. Translation gives CASSYRGRNEKLFF.

The rearrangement links TRBV5-1 to TRBJ1-2; 7 bases are shared with TRBD1. This CDR3 contains 15 residues. After removal of 4 bases from V and 0 bases from J, the junction contained 6 bases not matched to a gene. Germline-derived CDR1 and CDR2 are SGHRS and YFSETQ. The CDR3 here is CASSPGTVSNYGYTF. The CDR3 DNA reads TGCGCCAGCAGCCCCGGGACAGTGTCTAACTATGGCTACACCTTC.

The chain links TRBV29-1 to TRBJ2-3, with 7 bases that match TRBD1. Trimming cost V 7 bases and J 4 bases; bases outside gene matches: 11. The CDR3 runs 14 residues. Per germline, CDR1 SQVTM and CDR2 ANQGSEA. DNA for the CDR3: TGCAGCGCCGAGGGGCGACAGGGCCCAGATACGCAGTATTTT. This sequence encodes CSAEGRQGPDTQYF.

The chain combines TRBV4-1 with TRBJ2-1; TRBD2 aligns across 9 bases. The germline gives CDR1 MGHRA, CDR2 YSYEKL. After removal of 4 bases from V and 5 bases from J, the junction contained 9 bases not matched to a gene. The CDR3 has 16 residues. The CDR3 loop is CASSLLGLAPNNEQFF. The CDR3, as DNA: TGCGCCAGCAGCCTGCTGGGACTAGCCCCCAACAATGAGCAGTTCTTC.

J is TRBJ2-7 and V is TRBV19; perhaps TRBD1 as D (5 bases). Trimming removed 3 bases from V and 5 bases from J, with 14 bases in between. This CDR3 has 14 residues. Germline CDR1 reads LNHDA; CDR2 reads SQIVND (reference sequence). CDR3 DNA: TGTGCCAGTAGTATGGGGCAGGTTGGAGACGAGCAGTACTTC. The encoded protein is CASSMGQVGDEQYF. Variable domain in full (rest from reference TRBV19 and TRBJ2-7): DGGITQSPKYLFRKEGQNVTLSCEQNLNHDAMYWYRQDPGQGLRLIYYSQIVNDFQKGDIAEGYSVSREKKESFPLTVTSAQKNPTAFYLCASSMGQVGDEQYFGPGTRLTVT.